This TCR beta chain emerged from a study of Ad26.COV2.S vaccination and SARS-CoV-2 variants. Overall study context: Enrolled in COV1001, the donor was in the Ad26.COV2.S trial arm, which received the vaccine. Administration of Ad26.COV2.S was intramuscular, either once or twice 56 days apart.

The CDR3 contains 14 residues. Germline CDR1 and CDR2: SGHRS and YFSETQ. V gave up 0 bases and J gave up 1 base, with 7 bases separating them. Stated treatment: some 20 received Ad26.COV2.S at low or high dose, single or two shots; 5 received placebo; per-sample allocation not given. Samples came from day 63 after the first vaccine or placebo injection. Immunization relied on an Ad26 vector, which expressed Wuhan-strain SARS-CoV-2 spike. Here immunoSEQ multiplex PCR was the method, and the copy in TCRdb shows in-frame clones only, minus some. The table shows 300,000 to 400,000 clones, with around 90% occurring only once. Study-level results: Reported findings describe substantial breadth in spike-specific CD8+ and CD4+ T cell responses following vaccination.

Points on this clone: Its antigen is still unknown. In the same sample, other DNA sequences code for this CDR3.

The chain recombines TRBV5-1 with TRBJ1-1; D gene unclear. The clonotype originates from a person aged 18 to 65 who received the Ad26.COV2.S COVID-19 vaccine or a placebo. This sample comprised peripheral blood, obtained in a trial of Ad26.COV2.S vaccine versus placebo. This chain's CDR3 is CASSLAGENTEAFF. CDR3 in DNA: TGCGCCAGCAGCTTGGCTGGGGAGAACACTGAAGCTTTCTTT.